The clone carrying this T cell receptor beta chain was seen once. CDR1 is SGHAT, CDR2 FQNNGV, per germline. The CDR3 sequence is 14 residues long. J lost 7 bases, V lost 5 bases, and 8 bases had no gene match. The data were obtained in a study of blood T cell repertoires in COVID-19. Study-wide context: COVID-19 samples collected from the United States, Italy and Spain covered acute and convalescent phases.

Methods used by the authors: Using reference gene primer amplification, nucleated cell counts were estimated. TCRdb's copy holds only in-frame clones and misses some; the assay was immunoSEQ multiplex PCR. From that table come the V and J calls and clone size; the DNA was used to work out D and trimming. This sample has over 300,000 clones, with around nine tenths found just once. Input material: PBMCs or T cells enriched from blood (not recorded which). The sequence was obtained from a woman aged 25 to 45 who had recovered from COVID-19. The chain joins TRBV11-2 to TRBJ1-2; TRBD1 aligns across 9 bases. The DNA for the CDR3 is TGTGCCAGCAGCCCCGGGACAGGGCGTAGTGGCTACACCTTC. Amino acids: CASSPGTGRSGYTF. Based on the CDR3 plus reference TRBV11-2 and TRBJ1-2, the full variable domain is EAGVAQSPRYKIIEKRQSVAFWCNPISGHATLYWYQQILGQGPKLLIQFQNNGVVDDSQLPKDRFSAERLKGVDSTLKIQPAKLEDSAVYLCASSPGTGRSGYTFGSGTRLTVV.